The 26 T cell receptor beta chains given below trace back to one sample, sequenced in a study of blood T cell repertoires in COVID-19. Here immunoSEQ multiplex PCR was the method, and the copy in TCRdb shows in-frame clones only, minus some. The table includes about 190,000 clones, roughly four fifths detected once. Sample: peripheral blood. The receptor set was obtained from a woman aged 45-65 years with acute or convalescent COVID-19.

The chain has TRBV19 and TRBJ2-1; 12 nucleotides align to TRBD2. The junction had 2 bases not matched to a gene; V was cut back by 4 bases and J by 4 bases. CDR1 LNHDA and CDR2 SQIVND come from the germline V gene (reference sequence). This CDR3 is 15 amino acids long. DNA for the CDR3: TGTGCCAGTAGTAAGACTAGCGGGGGATACAATGAGCAGTTCTTC. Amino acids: CASSKTSGGYNEQFF.

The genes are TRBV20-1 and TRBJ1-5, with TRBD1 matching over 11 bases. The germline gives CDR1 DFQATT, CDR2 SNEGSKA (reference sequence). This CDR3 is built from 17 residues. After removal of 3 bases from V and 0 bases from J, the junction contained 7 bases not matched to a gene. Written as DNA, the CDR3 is TGCAGTGCTAGTCCCGGGACAGGGGGATTTAGCAATCAGCCCCAGCATTTT. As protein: CSASPGTGGFSNQPQHF.

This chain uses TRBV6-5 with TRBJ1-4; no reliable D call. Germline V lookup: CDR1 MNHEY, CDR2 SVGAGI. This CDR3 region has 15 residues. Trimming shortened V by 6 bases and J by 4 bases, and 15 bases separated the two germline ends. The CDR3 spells CASRSGLLINEKLFF. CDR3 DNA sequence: TGTGCCAGCAGATCCGGACTGCTTATTAATGAAAAACTGTTTTTT.

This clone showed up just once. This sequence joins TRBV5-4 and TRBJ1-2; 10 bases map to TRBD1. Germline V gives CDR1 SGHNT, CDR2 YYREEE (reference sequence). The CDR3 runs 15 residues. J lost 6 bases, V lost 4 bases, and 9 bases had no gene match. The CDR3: CASSSLGQGENGYTF. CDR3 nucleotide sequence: TGTGCCAGCAGCAGTCTAGGACAGGGGGAGAATGGCTACACCTTC.

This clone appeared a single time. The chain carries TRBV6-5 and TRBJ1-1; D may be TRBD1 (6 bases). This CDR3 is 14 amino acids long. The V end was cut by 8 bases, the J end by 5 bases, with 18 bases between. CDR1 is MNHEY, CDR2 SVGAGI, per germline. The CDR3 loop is CASGGDILETEAFF. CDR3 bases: TGTGCCAGCGGGGGGGACATTCTAGAAACTGAAGCTTTCTTT.

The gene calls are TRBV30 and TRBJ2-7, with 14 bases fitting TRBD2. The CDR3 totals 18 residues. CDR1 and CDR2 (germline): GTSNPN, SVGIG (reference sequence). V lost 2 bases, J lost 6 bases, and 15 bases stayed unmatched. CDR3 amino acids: CAWSIPGTSGRKESEQYF. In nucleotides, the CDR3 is TGTGCCTGGAGTATACCCGGGACTAGCGGGAGAAAGGAATCCGAGCAGTACTTC. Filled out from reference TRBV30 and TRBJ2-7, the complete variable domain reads SQTIHQWPATLVQPVGSPLSLECTVEGTSNPNLYWYRQAAGRGLQLLFYSVGIGQISSEVPQNLSASRPQDRQFILSSKKLLLSDSGFYLCAWSIPGTSGRKESEQYFGPGTRLTVT.

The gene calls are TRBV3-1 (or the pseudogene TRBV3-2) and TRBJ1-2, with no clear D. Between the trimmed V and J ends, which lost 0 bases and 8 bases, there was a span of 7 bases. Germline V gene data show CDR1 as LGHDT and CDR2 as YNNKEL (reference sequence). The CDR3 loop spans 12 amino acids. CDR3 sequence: CASSQEAVGYTF. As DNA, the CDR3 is TGTGCCAGCAGCCAAGAGGCGGTAGGCTACACCTTC.

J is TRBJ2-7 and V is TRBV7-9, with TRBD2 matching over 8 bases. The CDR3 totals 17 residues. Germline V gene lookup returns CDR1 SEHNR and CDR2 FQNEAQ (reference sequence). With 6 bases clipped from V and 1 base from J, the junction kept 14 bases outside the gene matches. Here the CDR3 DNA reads TGTGCCAGCAGTAATCTAGGTATGACTAGCGAATCCTACGAGCAGTACTTC. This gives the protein CASSNLGMTSESYEQYF.

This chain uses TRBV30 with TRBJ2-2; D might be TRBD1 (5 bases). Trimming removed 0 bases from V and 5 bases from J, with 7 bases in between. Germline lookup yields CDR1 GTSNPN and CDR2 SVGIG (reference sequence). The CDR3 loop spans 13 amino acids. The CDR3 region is CAWSVGPTGELFF. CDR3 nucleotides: TGTGCCTGGAGTGTGGGGCCGACCGGGGAGCTGTTTTTT.

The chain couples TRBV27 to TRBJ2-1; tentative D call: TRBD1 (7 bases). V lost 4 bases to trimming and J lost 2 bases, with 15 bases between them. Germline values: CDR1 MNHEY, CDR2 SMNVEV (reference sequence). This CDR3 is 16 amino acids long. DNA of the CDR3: TGTGCCAGCAGTTCCATGACCAGGGGGGCCTACAATGAGCAGTTCTTC. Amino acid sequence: CASSSMTRGAYNEQFF.

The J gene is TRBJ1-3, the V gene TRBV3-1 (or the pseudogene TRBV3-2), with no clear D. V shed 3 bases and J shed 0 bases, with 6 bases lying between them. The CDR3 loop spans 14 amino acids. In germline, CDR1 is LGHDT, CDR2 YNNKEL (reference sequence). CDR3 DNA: TGTGCCAGCAGCCAGTTCAGCTCTGGAAACACCATATATTTT. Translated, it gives CASSQFSSGNTIYF.

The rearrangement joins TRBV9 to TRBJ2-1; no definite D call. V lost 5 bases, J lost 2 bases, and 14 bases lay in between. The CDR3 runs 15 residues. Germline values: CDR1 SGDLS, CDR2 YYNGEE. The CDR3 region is CASRKSLEAYNEQFF. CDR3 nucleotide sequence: TGTGCCAGCAGGAAATCCCTAGAGGCCTACAATGAGCAGTTCTTC. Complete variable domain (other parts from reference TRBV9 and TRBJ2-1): DSGVTQTPKHLITATGQRVTLRCSPRSGDLSVYWYQQSLDQGLQFLIQYYNGEERAKGNILERFSAQQFPDLHSELNLSSLELGDSALYFCASRKSLEAYNEQFFGPGTRLTVL.

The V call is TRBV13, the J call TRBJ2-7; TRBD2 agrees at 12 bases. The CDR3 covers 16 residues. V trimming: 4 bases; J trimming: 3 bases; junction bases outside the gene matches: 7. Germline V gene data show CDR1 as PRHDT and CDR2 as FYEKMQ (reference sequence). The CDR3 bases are TGTGCCAGCAGCTCCCGGACTAGCGGGGCCTACTACGAGCAGTACTTC. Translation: CASSSRTSGAYYEQYF.

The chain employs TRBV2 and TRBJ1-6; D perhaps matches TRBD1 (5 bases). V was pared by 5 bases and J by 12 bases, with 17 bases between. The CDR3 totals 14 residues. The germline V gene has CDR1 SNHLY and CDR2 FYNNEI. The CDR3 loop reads CASSSGPLSGPLHF. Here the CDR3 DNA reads TGTGCCAGCAGTTCAGGGCCCCTGTCGGGACCCCTCCACTTT.

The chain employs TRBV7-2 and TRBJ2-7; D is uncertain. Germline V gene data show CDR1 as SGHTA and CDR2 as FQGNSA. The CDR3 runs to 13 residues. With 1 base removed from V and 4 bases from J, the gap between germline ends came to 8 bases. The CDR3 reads CASSLVPLYEQYF. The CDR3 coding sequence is TGTGCCAGCAGCTTAGTCCCCTTATACGAGCAGTACTTC.

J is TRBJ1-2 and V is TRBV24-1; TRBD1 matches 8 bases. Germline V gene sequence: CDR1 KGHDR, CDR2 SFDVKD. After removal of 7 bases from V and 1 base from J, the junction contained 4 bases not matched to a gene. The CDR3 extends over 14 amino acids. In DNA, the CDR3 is TGTGCCACCAGCGGGACAGGTTTTAACTATGGCTACACCTTC. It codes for CATSGTGFNYGYTF.

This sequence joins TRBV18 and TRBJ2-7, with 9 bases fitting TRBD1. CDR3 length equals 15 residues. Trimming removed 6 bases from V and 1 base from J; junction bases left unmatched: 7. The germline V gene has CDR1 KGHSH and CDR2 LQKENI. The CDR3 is CASSSGTGNSYEQYF. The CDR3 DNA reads TGTGCCAGCTCTTCAGGGACAGGGAATTCCTACGAGCAGTACTTC.

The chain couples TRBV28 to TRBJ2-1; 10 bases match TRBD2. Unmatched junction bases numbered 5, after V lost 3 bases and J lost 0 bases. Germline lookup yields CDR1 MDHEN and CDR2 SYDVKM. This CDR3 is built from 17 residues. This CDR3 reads CASSFPLAGVSYNEQFF. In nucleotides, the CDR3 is TGTGCCAGCAGTTTCCCGCTAGCGGGAGTCTCCTACAATGAGCAGTTCTTC.

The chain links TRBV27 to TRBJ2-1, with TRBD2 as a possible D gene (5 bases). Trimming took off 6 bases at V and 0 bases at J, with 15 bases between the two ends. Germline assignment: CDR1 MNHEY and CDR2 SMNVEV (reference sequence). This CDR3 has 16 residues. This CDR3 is CASRGWSGSSYNEQFF. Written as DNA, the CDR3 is TGTGCCAGCAGGGGGTGGAGCGGTAGCTCCTACAATGAGCAGTTCTTC.

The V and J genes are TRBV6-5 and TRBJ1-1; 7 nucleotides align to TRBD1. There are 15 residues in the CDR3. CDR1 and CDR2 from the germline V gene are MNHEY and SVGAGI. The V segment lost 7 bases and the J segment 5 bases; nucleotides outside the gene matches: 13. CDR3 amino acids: CASTKEGARGTEAFF. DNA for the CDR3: TGTGCCAGCACTAAGGAGGGGGCGCGAGGAACTGAAGCTTTCTTT.

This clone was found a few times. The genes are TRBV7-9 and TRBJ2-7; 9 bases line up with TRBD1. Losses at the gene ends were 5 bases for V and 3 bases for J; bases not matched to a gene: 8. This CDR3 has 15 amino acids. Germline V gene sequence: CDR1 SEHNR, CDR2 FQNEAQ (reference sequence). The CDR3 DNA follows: TGTGCCAGCAGCCCCGCCGGGACAGGGTTCTACGAGCAGTACTTC. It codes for CASSPAGTGFYEQYF.

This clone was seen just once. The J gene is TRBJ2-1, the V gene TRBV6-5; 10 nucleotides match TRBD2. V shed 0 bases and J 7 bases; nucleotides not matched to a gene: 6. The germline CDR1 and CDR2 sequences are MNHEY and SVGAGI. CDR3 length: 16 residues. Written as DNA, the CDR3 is TGTGCCAGCAGTTACTCGGAGGCTAGCGGGAGTAATGAGCAGTTCTTC. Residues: CASSYSEASGSNEQFF.

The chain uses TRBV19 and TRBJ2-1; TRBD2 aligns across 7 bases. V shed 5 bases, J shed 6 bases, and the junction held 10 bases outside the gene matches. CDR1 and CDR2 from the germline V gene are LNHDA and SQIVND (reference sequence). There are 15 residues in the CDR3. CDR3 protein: CASSLLAGAINEQFF. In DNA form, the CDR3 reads TGTGCCAGTAGTCTCTTGGCGGGAGCGATCAATGAGCAGTTCTTC.

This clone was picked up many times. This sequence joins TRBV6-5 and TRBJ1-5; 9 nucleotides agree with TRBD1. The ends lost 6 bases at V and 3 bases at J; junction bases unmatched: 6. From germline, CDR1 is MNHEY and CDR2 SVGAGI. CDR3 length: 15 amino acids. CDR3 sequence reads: CASSDYRGLNQPQHF. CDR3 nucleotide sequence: TGTGCCAGCAGCGATTACAGGGGGCTCAATCAGCCCCAGCATTTT.

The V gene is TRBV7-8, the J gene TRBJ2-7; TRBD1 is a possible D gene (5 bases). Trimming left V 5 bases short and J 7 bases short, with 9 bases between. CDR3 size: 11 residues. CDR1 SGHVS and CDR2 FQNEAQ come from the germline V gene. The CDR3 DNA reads TGTGCCAGCAGCCCTTGGACAGAGCAGTACTTC. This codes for CASSPWTEQYF.

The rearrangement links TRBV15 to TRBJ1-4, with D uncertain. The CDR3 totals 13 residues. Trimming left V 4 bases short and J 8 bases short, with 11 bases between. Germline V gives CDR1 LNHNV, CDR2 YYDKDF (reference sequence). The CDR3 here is CATSTTPGEKLFF. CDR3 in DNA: TGTGCCACCAGCACCACTCCGGGAGAAAAACTGTTTTTT.